This T cell receptor (beta chain) comes out of a study of pediatric ulcerative colitis. Study findings and constraints: All ulcerative colitis patients, but no controls, carried a couple of rectal clonotypes. Ulcerative colitis patients shared more blood-rectal clones than controls. Rectal repertoires separated controls, mild-moderate and acute severe colitis.

After removal of 3 bases from V and 6 bases from J, the junction contained 8 bases not matched to a gene. This CDR3 has 15 amino acids. Germline V gene data show CDR1 as SGDLS and CDR2 as YYNGEE. This clone was counted once. Its antigen remains unknown. Control subjects, colonoscoped for suspected IBD, had macroscopically and histologically normal endoscopy. Data came from immunoSEQ multiplex PCR; TCRdb stores just in-frame clones and leaves some out. The sample includes some 57,000 clones, around 86% of them seen just once. The TCR originated in a boy aged 5-17 years who was a control in a study of pediatric ulcerative colitis. The rearrangement joins TRBV9 to TRBJ2-1; TRBD2 matches at 8 bases. The source material was blood. CDR3 loop: CASSEESGSGNEQFF. CDR3 in DNA: TGTGCCAGCAGCGAGGAAAGCGGGAGCGGCAATGAGCAGTTCTTC.